The 30 T cell receptor beta chains given below trace back to one sample, sequenced in a study of pediatric ulcerative colitis. The method was immunoSEQ multiplex PCR; TCRdb's version includes in-frame clones alone and lacks a portion of them. The repertoire includes 40,000 to 55,000 clones, about four fifths of them detected once, and 3.5% to 4.5% sits in the top ten. During colonoscopy, one to two rectal pinch biopsies were collected. Sequencing used gut tissue. The source is a girl between 5 and 17 years old with moderate ulcerative colitis.

The chain joins TRBV29-1 to TRBJ1-1; TRBD1 aligns across 7 bases. Germline CDR1 is SQVTM and CDR2 is ANQGSEA. This CDR3 comprises 13 residues. J lost 5 bases, V lost 3 bases, and 6 bases had no gene match. The CDR3 coding sequence is TGCAGCGTTGAGGAGGGGGCAATGACTGAAGCTTTCTTT. This encodes CSVEEGAMTEAFF.

This clone was counted between two and nine times. The rearrangement joins TRBV19 to TRBJ1-1; D might be TRBD1 (6 bases). Germline-derived CDR1 and CDR2 are LNHDA and SQIVND (reference sequence). The V and J ends lost 4 bases and 3 bases respectively, with 12 bases between them. The CDR3 loop spans 14 amino acids. In nucleotides, the CDR3 is TGTGCCAGTAGTAATCACAGGGTACACACTGAAGCTTTCTTT. Translating it yields CASSNHRVHTEAFF. The full variable domain, completed using reference TRBV19 and TRBJ1-1, is DGGITQSPKYLFRKEGQNVTLSCEQNLNHDAMYWYRQDPGQGLRLIYYSQIVNDFQKGDIAEGYSVSREKKESFPLTVTSAQKNPTAFYLCASSNHRVHTEAFFGQGTRLTVV.

The chain is built from TRBV5-4 and TRBJ1-1; the D is unclear. The CDR3 contains 15 residues. Germline V lookup: CDR1 SGHNT, CDR2 YYREEE (reference sequence). Trimming cost V 1 base and J 8 bases, with 18 bases left between them. As DNA, the CDR3 is TGTGCCAGCAGCTTGAACGCAGAACCTATGAAGGAAGCTTTCTTT. It specifies CASSLNAEPMKEAFF.

The chain joins TRBV11-2 to TRBJ2-1; the D is unclear. Germline-derived CDR1 and CDR2 are SGHAT and FQNNGV. The CDR3 is 17 residues long. The germline V and J ends were trimmed by 0 bases and 4 bases, with 16 bases remaining between them. For the CDR3, the DNA is TGTGCCAGCAGCTTAGACCAGTGGGCTAGTCGGTACAATGAGCAGTTCTTC. As protein: CASSLDQWASRYNEQFF.

The V call is TRBV13, the J call TRBJ1-3, with 8 bases aligning to TRBD1. Germline V lookup: CDR1 PRHDT, CDR2 FYEKMQ (reference sequence). Unmatched junction bases numbered 16, after V lost 3 bases and J lost 0 bases. The CDR3 extends over 20 amino acids. CDR3 sequence: CASSFPPRDRLWDSGNTIYF. The CDR3, as DNA: TGTGCCAGCAGCTTCCCACCCCGGGACAGGTTATGGGACTCTGGAAACACCATATATTTT. The variable domain in full, completed from reference TRBV13 and TRBJ1-3, reads AAGVIQSPRHLIKEKRETATLKCYPIPRHDTVYWYQQGPGQDPQFLISFYEKMQSDKGSIPDRFSAQQFSDYHSELNMSSLELGDSALYFCASSFPPRDRLWDSGNTIYFGEGSWLTVV.

The DNA for the CDR3 is TGTGCCAGCAGTGAACACGGGAGATCGGGAACAGATACGCAGTATTTT. Translation: CASSEHGRSGTDTQYF. The chain uses TRBV6-1 and TRBJ2-3; possibly TRBD2 for D (6 bases). The V end was cut by 2 bases, the J end by 3 bases, with 15 bases between. CDR1 is MNHNS and CDR2 is SASEGT in the germline V gene. The CDR3 length is 16 residues.

The chain links TRBV27 to TRBJ1-4; possibly TRBD1 for D (6 bases). CDR1 MNHEY and CDR2 SMNVEV come from the germline V gene (reference sequence). This CDR3 comprises 15 residues. V lost 5 bases, J lost 5 bases, and 15 bases lay in between. For the CDR3, the DNA is TGTGCCAGCAGTCCCAGGGGAGGGCCGAATGAAAAACTGTTTTTT. This sequence encodes CASSPRGGPNEKLFF.

The chain has TRBV15 and TRBJ2-7; perhaps TRBD2 as D (5 bases). This CDR3 spans 14 amino acids. In germline, CDR1 is LNHNV, CDR2 YYDKDF (reference sequence). V lost 0 bases and J 3 bases, leaving 9 bases between the germline ends. In DNA, the CDR3 is TGTGCCACCAGCAGAGAGGACTCCTTCTACGAGCAGTACTTC. It codes for CATSREDSFYEQYF. Variable domain in full (rest from reference TRBV15 and TRBJ2-7): DAMVIQNPRYQVTQFGKPVTLSCSQTLNHNVMYWYQQKSSQAPKLLFHYYDKDFNNEADTPDNFQSRRPNTSFCFLDIRSPGLGDTAMYLCATSREDSFYEQYFGPGTRLTVT.

CDR3: CASSSFFSGGVPNYGYTF. The CDR3 coding sequence is TGCGCCAGCAGCTCCTTTTTTTCCGGGGGCGTACCTAACTATGGCTACACCTTC. The genes are TRBV5-1 and TRBJ1-2; D is perhaps TRBD1 (6 bases). CDR3 length: 18 residues. Germline CDR1 reads SGHRS; CDR2 reads YFSETQ. Trimming cost V 3 bases and J 0 bases, with 21 bases left between them.

This CDR3 reads CSVFVTGISGNTIYF. CDR3 bases: TGCAGCGTTTTCGTCACCGGGATCTCTGGAAACACCATATATTTT. The chain joins TRBV29-1 to TRBJ1-3; D unclear. CDR1 SQVTM and CDR2 ANQGSEA come from the germline V gene. The CDR3 has 15 residues. V lost 5 bases and J lost 0, with 14 bases in between.

The genes are TRBV28 and TRBJ1-1; unclear D gene. V dropped 3 bases and J dropped 11 bases, with 10 bases sitting between them. This CDR3 is 11 amino acids long. Germline V CDR1 and CDR2: MDHEN, SYDVKM. The CDR3 nucleotides read TGTGCCAGCAGTTTGTCCGCACATGCTTTCTTT. Amino acid sequence: CASSLSAHAFF.

The chain has TRBV27 and TRBJ1-4, with a possible D match to TRBD1 (6 bases). The CDR3 runs to 15 residues. V was cut by 5 bases and J by 7 bases, with 17 bases left in between. Germline V CDR1 and CDR2: MNHEY, SMNVEV (reference sequence). Here the CDR3 DNA reads TGTGCCAGCAGTCCCCAGGGGAGGGCCGGTGAAAAACTGTTTTTT. Its protein is CASSPQGRAGEKLFF.

CDR3 sequence: CASSQVESSWQFF. CDR3 bases: TGCGCCAGCAGCCAAGTCGAGAGTTCGTGGCAGTTCTTC. This chain uses TRBV4-3 with TRBJ2-1; D unresolved. This CDR3 spans 13 amino acids. Germline CDR1 LGHNA, CDR2 YSLEER. The V end was cut by 1 base, the J end by 12 bases, with 13 bases between.

The count of this clone is one. CDR3 nucleotide sequence: TGTGCCAGTAGTCACGACTACAAACTTACGCAGTATTTT. This encodes CASSHDYKLTQYF. V and J are TRBV19 and TRBJ2-3, with a tentative D call TRBD2 (5 bases). Germline V CDR1 and CDR2: LNHDA, SQIVND (reference sequence). Between the trimmed V and J ends, which lost 5 bases and 8 bases, there was a span of 14 bases. The CDR3 loop spans 13 amino acids.

The chain joins TRBV18 to TRBJ1-1; D gene uncertain. The CDR3 runs to 13 residues. V was clipped by 3 bases and J by 0 bases, with 5 bases between them. Germline V gives CDR1 KGHSH, CDR2 LQKENI. This chain's CDR3 is CASSPQMNTEAFF. The CDR3 nucleotides read TGTGCCAGCTCACCTCAGATGAACACTGAAGCTTTCTTT. Variable domain in full (rest from reference TRBV18 and TRBJ1-1): NAGVMQNPRHLVRRRGQEARLRCSPMKGHSHVYWYRQLPEEGLKFMVYLQKENIIDESGMPKERFSAEFPKEGPSILRIQQVVRGDSAAYFCASSPQMNTEAFFGQGTRLTVV.

This clone was counted only a few times. V is TRBV6-1 and J is TRBJ1-4; TRBD1 agrees at 7 bases. The germline V gene encodes CDR1 MNHNS and CDR2 SASEGT. CDR3 length: 14 amino acids. The ends lost 5 bases at V and 8 bases at J; junction bases unmatched: 8. The CDR3 spells CASSPWDSREKLFF. CDR3 in DNA: TGTGCCAGCAGTCCTTGGGACAGCAGGGAAAAACTGTTTTTT.

V is TRBV30 and J is TRBJ2-1, with D perhaps TRBD2 (6 bases). The V and J ends lost 4 bases and 6 bases respectively, with 7 bases between them. The germline CDR1 and CDR2 sequences are GTSNPN and SVGIG (reference sequence). The CDR3 spans 11 residues. CDR3 DNA sequence: TGTGCCTGGAAGGAGGGCAATGAGCAGTTCTTC. Residues: CAWKEGNEQFF.

The rearrangement links TRBV30 to TRBJ1-2; no definite D call. The V end was cut by 3 bases, the J end by 2 bases, with 7 bases between. This CDR3 comprises 12 residues. CDR1 and CDR2 from the germline V gene are GTSNPN and SVGIG (reference sequence). The CDR3 DNA is TGTGCCTGGAGGGTCGGAAACTATGGCTACACCTTC. This sequence encodes CAWRVGNYGYTF.

V is TRBV6-6 and J is TRBJ1-1; TRBD1 might be the D (5 bases). This CDR3 has 14 amino acids. Trimming removed 2 bases from V and 5 bases from J, with 12 bases in between. Germline V gene data show CDR1 as MNHNY and CDR2 as SVGAGI (reference sequence). The CDR3: CASSYAKEGTEAFF. The DNA of the CDR3 is TGTGCCAGCAGTTACGCCAAGGAGGGGACTGAAGCTTTCTTT.

The V gene is TRBV4-2, the J gene TRBJ1-1, with D perhaps TRBD1 (5 bases). V lost 2 bases and J 4 bases, leaving 11 bases between the germline ends. Germline values: CDR1 LGHNA, CDR2 YNFKEQ. This CDR3 has 14 amino acids. The CDR3 loop reads CASSQSNGATEAFF. The CDR3, as DNA: TGTGCCAGCAGCCAATCCAATGGGGCCACTGAAGCTTTCTTT.

This clone has only a few counts. The chain combines TRBV4-1 with TRBJ1-5; 9 bases line up with TRBD1. With 2 bases clipped from V and 6 bases from J, the junction kept 5 bases outside the gene matches. CDR1 and CDR2 (germline): MGHRA, YSYEKL. This CDR3 contains 15 residues. The CDR3 sequence is CASSQIQGAAQPQHF. In DNA, the CDR3 is TGCGCCAGCAGCCAAATACAGGGGGCGGCTCAGCCCCAGCATTTT.

The J gene is TRBJ2-1, the V gene TRBV30, with D possibly being TRBD1 or TRBD2 (6 bases each). This CDR3 is 12 amino acids long. Trimming stripped 2 bases from V and 7 bases from J, with 9 bases between. CDR1 and CDR2 (germline): GTSNPN, SVGIG (reference sequence). For the CDR3, the DNA is TGTGCCTGGAGTAGAGGGGGGAATGAGCAGTTCTTC. Translated: CAWSRGGNEQFF. The entire variable domain, with the rest obtained from reference TRBV30 and TRBJ2-1, is as follows: SQTIHQWPATLVQPVGSPLSLECTVEGTSNPNLYWYRQAAGRGLQLLFYSVGIGQISSEVPQNLSASRPQDRQFILSSKKLLLSDSGFYLCAWSRGGNEQFFGPGTRLTVL.

This clone has only a few counts. This chain links TRBV30 with TRBJ2-7, with 7 bases that match TRBD1. This CDR3 region has 14 residues. Trimming took 3 bases from V and 0 from J; bases not matched to a gene: 5. The V gene's germline CDR1 is GTSNPN and CDR2 SVGIG (reference sequence). Here the CDR3 DNA reads TGTGCCTGGAGCGGTCGACAGGGCTCCTACGAGCAGTACTTC. Amino acid sequence: CAWSGRQGSYEQYF.

The chain combines TRBV18 with TRBJ2-3; D is perhaps TRBD1 (7 bases). The germline V gene encodes CDR1 KGHSH and CDR2 LQKENI. This CDR3 is 15 amino acids long. V was clipped by 2 bases and J by 3 bases, with 12 bases between them. CDR3: CASSPAGQRTDTQYF. CDR3 sequence (DNA): TGTGCCAGCTCACCAGCGGGACAGAGAACAGATACGCAGTATTTT.

J is TRBJ2-2 and V is TRBV28, with 10 bases lining up with TRBD1. CDR1 is MDHEN and CDR2 is SYDVKM in the germline V gene. The CDR3 sequence is 14 residues long. J gave up 5 bases and V 6 bases, and 3 bases lay outside the gene matches. The CDR3 region is CASRLDRGTGELFF. CDR3 in DNA: TGTGCCAGCAGATTGGACAGGGGGACCGGGGAGCTGTTTTTT. Complete variable domain (other parts from reference TRBV28 and TRBJ2-2): DVKVTQSSRYLVKRTGEKVFLECVQDMDHENMFWYRQDPGLGLRLIYFSYDVKMKEKGDIPEGYSVSREKKERFSLILESASTNQTSMYLCASRLDRGTGELFFGEGSRLTVL.

The genes are TRBV27 and TRBJ1-2; 8 bases match TRBD1. Germline lookup yields CDR1 MNHEY and CDR2 SMNVEV (reference sequence). The CDR3 is made up of 16 amino acids. The V segment lost 0 bases and the J segment 1 base; nucleotides outside the gene matches: 4. The CDR3 loop reads CASSLSVQGGNYGYTF. The DNA of the CDR3 is TGTGCCAGCAGTTTATCAGTACAGGGGGGTAACTATGGCTACACCTTC.

This clone has a single count. The CDR3 region has the DNA TGTGCCATCAGTGAGTCGGGGAGCAATGAGCAGTTCTTC. Amino acid sequence: CAISESGSNEQFF. The chain is built from TRBV10-3 and TRBJ2-1; D perhaps matches TRBD2 (5 bases). Germline CDR1 reads ENHRY; CDR2 reads SYGVKD. The V end was cut by 0 bases, the J end by 6 bases, with 6 bases between. This CDR3 comprises 13 residues.

The chain employs TRBV6-1 and TRBJ2-1, with D perhaps given as TRBD1 or TRBD2 (5 bases each). V was trimmed by 6 bases and J by 5 bases, leaving 17 bases between them. The germline V gene encodes CDR1 MNHNS and CDR2 SASEGT. The CDR3 sequence is 15 residues long. The CDR3 reads CASRTPGEGDNEQFF. CDR3 nucleotides: TGTGCCAGCAGAACCCCCGGGGAAGGGGACAATGAGCAGTTCTTC.

The CDR3 DNA reads TGTGCCAGCAGTGGGGGGGTGTACACTGAAGCTTTCTTT. This translates into CASSGGVYTEAFF. The V call is TRBV2, the J call TRBJ1-1; TRBD1 might be the D (5 bases). The CDR3 contains 13 residues. Trimming took 4 bases from V and 3 from J, leaving 9 bases between them. CDR1 is SNHLY and CDR2 is FYNNEI in the germline V gene.

This clone is medium-sized. This rearrangement joins TRBV4-2 to TRBJ1-2; D not resolved. CDR1 is LGHNA and CDR2 is YNFKEQ in the germline V gene. The CDR3 has 14 residues. V was clipped by 4 bases and J by 2 bases, with 11 bases between them. CDR3 amino acids: CASSPQRGNYGYTF. CDR3 bases: TGTGCCAGCAGCCCCCAGCGGGGAAACTATGGCTACACCTTC.